These 32 T cell receptor beta chains originate from one sample sequenced in a study of T cell repertoires in cytomegalovirus infection. TCRdb reprocessed the reads via MiXCR and lists one record per CDR3 protein. The sample gives 250,000 or so distinct CDR3 sequences, roughly an eighth of which show up once; approximately 1.6% is in the top ten. Sequenced: PBMCs. The source of these receptors is a human donor in good health (CMV status not recorded). Some clones in this sample may be carry-over from other donors' samples.

This clonotype was seen many times. The chain uses TRBV6-2 or TRBV6-3 and TRBJ2-7, with TRBD2 as a possible D gene (6 bases). The CDR3 spans 15 residues. Between the trimmed V and J ends, which lost 6 bases and 1 base, there was a span of 16 bases. Germline CDR1 is MNHEY and CDR2 is SVGEGT. Here the CDR3 reads CASRSPGGMSYEQYF. For the CDR3, the DNA is TGTGCCAGCAGGTCCCCTGGGGGGATGTCCTACGAGCAGTACTTC.

This clonotype came up a few times. The chain carries TRBV19 and TRBJ1-1, with a possible D match to TRBD1 (5 bases). The CDR3 totals 13 residues. V dropped 10 bases and J dropped 4 bases, with 16 bases sitting between them. Germline-derived CDR1 and CDR2 are LNHDA and SQIVND (reference sequence). Here the CDR3 DNA reads TGTGCCACCCGAAATAAGGGGAGCACTGAAGCTTTCTTT. Translating gives CATRNKGSTEAFF.

This clonotype showed up many times. The chain is built from TRBV7-2 and TRBJ2-1; 12 nucleotides align to TRBD2. Germline assignment: CDR1 SGHTA and CDR2 FQGNSA. Trimming removed 4 bases from V and 5 bases from J; junction bases left unmatched: 6. CDR3 length: 16 residues. The CDR3 bases are TGTGCCAGCAGCTCAAGACTAGCGGGAGTAGACAATGAGCAGTTCTTC. Translating gives CASSSRLAGVDNEQFF. The variable domain in full, completed from reference TRBV7-2 and TRBJ2-1, reads GAGVSQSPSNKVTEKGKDVELRCDPISGHTALYWYRQSLGQGLEFLIYFQGNSAPDKSGLPSDRFSAERTGGSVSTLTIQRTQQEDSAVYLCASSSRLAGVDNEQFFGPGTRLTVL.

This clonotype has at least ten counts. The chain has TRBV6-1 and TRBJ2-7, with a weak D call TRBD2 (5 bases). From germline, CDR1 is MNHNS and CDR2 SASEGT. CDR3 size: 13 residues. Trimming removed 10 bases from V and 3 bases from J, with 16 bases in between. The CDR3 DNA follows: TGTGCCACCCTACTTACGGGAAACTACGAGCAGTACTTC. Its protein is CATLLTGNYEQYF.

This clonotype was counted between two and nine times. Relative to the germline gene, one junction end is altered; a read error may explain this. The J gene is TRBJ2-3, the V gene TRBV4-3; 9 bases are a match to TRBD2. From germline, CDR1 is LGHNA and CDR2 YSLEER. The CDR3 consists of 13 residues. The CDR3 here is CASSHGGSGRTHF. The CDR3 nucleotides are TGCGCCAGCAGCCATGGGGGTAGCGGGAGAACCCATTTT.

This clonotype came up many times. The CDR3 bases are TGTGCCACGACAGAGAGCACAGATACGCAGTATTTT. This sequence encodes CATTESTDTQYF. This chain links TRBV10-3 with TRBJ2-3; tentative D call: TRBD1 (5 bases). The V and J ends lost 10 bases and 0 bases respectively, with 8 bases between them. CDR1 is ENHRY and CDR2 is SYGVKD in the germline V gene. CDR3 size: 12 residues.

Notes on this clonotype: This may be a read error: a much more frequent sequence differs by one nucleotide. The chain carries TRBV4-2 and TRBJ1-5; a weak D match, TRBD1 (6 bases). The CDR3 has 15 residues. In germline, CDR1 is LGHNA, CDR2 YNFKEQ. CDR3 nucleotides: TGTGCCAGCAGCCAAACGGCGGGGGCATCGGAGCCCCAGGATTTT. This gives the protein CASSQTAGASEPQDF.

The chain links TRBV4-3 to TRBJ2-5; tentative D call: TRBD2 (6 bases). This CDR3 comprises 16 residues. With 0 bases removed from V and 1 base from J, the gap between germline ends came to 12 bases. Germline CDR1 is LGHNA and CDR2 is YSLEER. The DNA of the CDR3 is TGCGCCAGCAGCCAAGATCCGGGGGTCCGCCAAGAGACCCAGTACTTC. Protein sequence: CASSQDPGVRQETQYF.

A few counts support this clonotype. The V and J genes are TRBV5-5 and TRBJ2-1, with a possible D match to TRBD1 (6 bases). The CDR3 is 14 amino acids. V shed 3 bases and J shed 4 bases, with 11 bases lying between them. Germline loops: CDR1 SGHKS, CDR2 YYEKEE (reference sequence). The CDR3 region has the DNA TGTGCCAGCAGCTCACAGGGAAGTTACAATGAGCAGTTCTTC. Amino acids: CASSSQGSYNEQFF.

There are a few counts of this clonotype. The chain employs TRBV4-1 and TRBJ1-2; D gene uncertain. The germline gives CDR1 MGHRA, CDR2 YSYEKL. With 1 base removed from V and 8 bases from J, the gap between germline ends came to 23 bases. This CDR3 is 17 amino acids long. Written as DNA, the CDR3 is TGCGCCAGCAGCCAAGCCATCGGGTCCCTGCGGCCCAGCGGCTACACCTTC. The encoded protein is CASSQAIGSLRPSGYTF.

This clonotype was counted at least ten times. This chain joins TRBV6-2 or TRBV6-3 and TRBJ2-7; TRBD2 is a possible D gene (6 bases). The ends were cut back, 5 bases at V and 4 bases at J, with 9 bases in the middle. CDR3 length: 12 amino acids. Per germline, CDR1 MNHEY and CDR2 SVGEGT. CDR3 bases: TGTGCCAGCAGTGACCTAGCGTACGAGCAGTACTTC. Translated: CASSDLAYEQYF.

This clonotype was observed many times. The chain carries TRBV7-2 and TRBJ2-3; TRBD2 aligns across 8 bases. V was clipped by 11 bases and J by 3 bases; unmatched bases: 7. CDR3 length: 13 residues. Germline CDR1 reads SGHTA; CDR2 reads FQGNSA. In DNA, the CDR3 is TGTGCCGGGGAGGCTAGCGGGACAGATACGCAGTATTTT. Its protein product is CAGEASGTDTQYF.

The sample holds many counts of this clonotype. The chain joins TRBV7-2 to TRBJ1-6; D unresolved. The CDR3 is 17 amino acids. The V gene lost 2 bases and the J gene lost 7 bases, with 18 bases spanning the gap. Germline loops: CDR1 SGHTA, CDR2 FQGNSA. The CDR3 DNA is TGTGCCAGCAGCTTAAACCGTCGGACGGGTAAAAATTCACCCCTCCACTTT. Protein: CASSLNRRTGKNSPLHF.

Details on this clonotype: One end of the junction fails to match germline, which may point to a read error. The chain links TRBV14 to TRBJ1-1; no clear D gene. The length of the CDR3 is 14 residues. Germline CDR1 is SGHDN and CDR2 is FVKESK. The CDR3 nucleotides are TGTGCCAGCAGCCAAATAGGGTTAATGGCTGAATCTTTCTTT. This sequence encodes CASSQIGLMAESFF.

This clonotype showed up many times. This chain connects TRBV19 to TRBJ2-7; no clear D. The CDR3 sequence is 16 residues long. CDR1 is LNHDA, CDR2 SQIVND, per germline (reference sequence). V dropped 0 bases and J dropped 3 bases, with 15 bases sitting between them. The CDR3 DNA reads as TGTGCCAGTAGTATAGAGGGCGGTATGAGGAGCTACGAGCAGTACTTC. It yields the protein CASSIEGGMRSYEQYF.

This clonotype was seen at least ten times. The chain carries TRBV20-1 and TRBJ2-4; 7 nucleotides line up with TRBD2. The germline CDR1 and CDR2 sequences are DFQATT and SNEGSKA (reference sequence). The CDR3 is 14 residues long. The junction had 8 bases not matched to a gene; V was cut back by 3 bases and J by 6 bases. This chain's CDR3 is CSARGGTTRNIQYF. Written as DNA, the CDR3 is TGCAGTGCTAGGGGGGGGACTACCAGAAACATTCAGTACTTC.

This clonotype has just a few counts. The chain has TRBV29-1 and TRBJ1-2; TRBD1 aligns across 11 bases. This CDR3 region has 13 residues. Germline values: CDR1 SQVTM, CDR2 ANQGSEA. With V trimmed by 4 bases and J by 4 bases, 2 bases remained unmatched. CDR3 in DNA: TGCAGCGTTGGCGGGACAGGGGGCTATGGCTACACCTTC. This sequence encodes CSVGGTGGYGYTF. Complete variable domain (other parts from reference TRBV29-1 and TRBJ1-2): SAVISQKPSRDICQRGTSLTIQCQVDSQVTMMFWYRQQPGQSLTLIATANQGSEATYESGFVIDKFPISRPNLTFSTLTVSNMSPEDSSIYLCSVGGTGGYGYTFGSGTRLTVV.

V gene TRBV12-3 or TRBV12-4 combines with J gene TRBJ2-7, with D perhaps matching TRBD2 (5 bases). This CDR3 contains 15 residues. Trimming cost V 0 bases and J 7 bases, with 16 bases left between them. CDR3 sequence (DNA): TGTGCCAGCAGTTTAGCGGGAGTCCGGTTAATGGAGCAGTACTTC. Residues: CASSLAGVRLMEQYF.

This clonotype was observed a single time. The chain employs TRBV5-5 and TRBJ2-3, with D uncertain. V was cut by 1 base and J by 2 bases, with 8 bases left in between. This CDR3 has 14 amino acids. The V gene's germline CDR1 is SGHKS and CDR2 YYEKEE (reference sequence). DNA for the CDR3: TGTGCCAGCAGCTTGTCAGCCAACACAGATACGCAGTATTTT. As protein: CASSLSANTDTQYF. Full variable domain (missing parts from reference TRBV5-5 and TRBJ2-3): DAGVTQSPTHLIKTRGQQVTLRCSPISGHKSVSWYQQVLGQGPQFIFQYYEKEERGRGNFPDRFSARQFPNYSSELNVNALLLGDSALYLCASSLSANTDTQYFGPGTRLTVL.

This clonotype was counted ten times or more. This chain joins TRBV28 and TRBJ2-5, with TRBD2 as a possible D gene (5 bases). Germline V gene lookup returns CDR1 MDHEN and CDR2 SYDVKM. The CDR3 loop spans 14 amino acids. Deletions cut 3 bases from V and 4 bases from J, with 12 bases between. CDR3 sequence (DNA): TGTGCCAGCAGTTTGGCGGGCCCCGTAGAGACCCAGTACTTC. This codes for CASSLAGPVETQYF.

A word on this clonotype: A much larger clone sits a single nucleotide away, making a read error possible. The CDR3 sequence is CASSLMSRGPQETQYF. The CDR3 nucleotides read TGTGCCAGCAGCTTAATGTCCAGAGGCCCACAAGAGACCCAGTACTTC. This chain joins TRBV7-3 and TRBJ2-5; no firm D call. Germline CDR1 and CDR2: SGHTA and FQGTGA. The CDR3 covers 16 residues. V shed 1 base and J shed 2 bases, with 14 bases lying between them. The entire variable domain, with the rest obtained from reference TRBV7-3 and TRBJ2-5, is as follows: GAGVSQTPSNKVTEKGKYVELRCDPISGHTALYWYRQSLGQGPEFLIYFQGTGAADDSGLPNDRFFAVRPEGSVSTLKIQRTERGDSAVYLCASSLMSRGPQETQYFGPGTRLLVL.

There are many counts of this clonotype. The rearrangement uses TRBV12-3 or TRBV12-4 and TRBJ2-5; the D call may be TRBD1 or TRBD2 (5 bases each). The CDR3 length is 16 residues. V was trimmed by 4 bases and J by 4 bases, leaving 19 bases between them. CDR3 region: CASSSPGTPGGETQYF. The CDR3 region has the DNA TGTGCCAGCAGTTCCCCCGGGACCCCCGGAGGAGAGACCCAGTACTTC.

Ten or more counts support this clonotype. The gene calls are TRBV6-1 and TRBJ1-2, with 12 bases aligning to TRBD1. The germline gives CDR1 MNHNS, CDR2 SASEGT. The CDR3 totals 15 residues. V shed 5 bases and J 7 bases; nucleotides not matched to a gene: 8. The CDR3, as DNA: TGTGCCAGCAGTCCTACTTGGGGACAGGGGGCTGGCTACACCTTC. Its protein is CASSPTWGQGAGYTF.

This clonotype was observed at least ten times. J is TRBJ2-2 and V is TRBV7-8; perhaps D is TRBD1 or TRBD2 (5 bases each). CDR3 length: 15 amino acids. The V gene lost 1 base and the J gene lost 4 bases, with 10 bases spanning the gap. Germline V gene sequence: CDR1 SGHVS, CDR2 FQNEAQ. In nucleotides, the CDR3 is TGTGCCAGCAGCTTAGACGGGGCGGGCACCGGGGAGCTGTTTTTT. It specifies CASSLDGAGTGELFF.

In its sample, this clonotype was seen many times. The chain carries TRBV7-8 and TRBJ2-7, with 11 nucleotides matching TRBD1. From germline, CDR1 is SGHVS and CDR2 FQNEAQ. The CDR3 contains 14 residues. V was clipped by 5 bases and J by 3 bases; unmatched bases: 3. DNA of the CDR3: TGTGCCAGCAGCCGCGGGACAGGGGGCTACGAGCAGTACTTC. It specifies CASSRGTGGYEQYF.

This clonotype has a count of ten or more. This chain links TRBV4-3 with TRBJ1-2; 8 nucleotides agree with TRBD1. Per germline, CDR1 LGHNA and CDR2 YSLEER. The CDR3 has 14 amino acids. V lost 3 bases, J lost 8 bases, and 8 bases stayed unmatched. The CDR3 DNA reads TGCGCCAGCAGCCAGGCCGGGACAGGTGGCGGCTACACCTTC. Residues: CASSQAGTGGGYTF.

This clonotype was picked up many times. The V gene is TRBV2, the J gene TRBJ2-3, with 9 positions matching TRBD2. V trimming: 1 base; J trimming: 7 bases; junction bases outside the gene matches: 6. This CDR3 comprises 15 residues. Germline CDR1 is SNHLY and CDR2 is FYNNEI. The chain's CDR3 is CASSEGAGGPNTQYF. The DNA for the CDR3 is TGTGCCAGCAGTGAAGGGGCGGGAGGGCCGAATACGCAGTATTTT.

This clonotype was observed a handful of times. The rearrangement uses TRBV12-3 or TRBV12-4 and TRBJ1-5; 8 nucleotides align to TRBD1. The CDR3 length is 13 residues. V lost 6 bases, J lost 9 bases, and 7 bases stayed unmatched. The CDR3 nucleotides read TGTGCCAGCAGCCTGGACAGGGACCGGCCCCAGCATTTT. Protein product: CASSLDRDRPQHF.

This clonotype was seen at least ten times. CDR3 nucleotides: TGTGCCAGCAGTTTGGGGGGATGGTCCTACGAGCAGTACTTC. Its translation is CASSLGGWSYEQYF. The V call is TRBV28, the J call TRBJ2-7, with D perhaps TRBD2 (6 bases). Trimming cost V 3 bases and J 1 base, with 10 bases left between them. The CDR3 spans 14 residues. CDR1 and CDR2 from the germline V gene are MDHEN and SYDVKM.

This chain uses TRBV30 with TRBJ1-2, with 8 bases lining up with TRBD1. CDR3 length: 13 residues. Unmatched junction bases numbered 2, after V lost 1 base and J lost 4 bases. Germline CDR1 and CDR2: GTSNPN and SVGIG (reference sequence). In DNA form, the CDR3 reads TGTGCCTGGAGTGGACAGGGGAGCTATGGCTACACCTTC. It translates to CAWSGQGSYGYTF.

This clonotype was picked up many times. The chain couples TRBV7-2 to TRBJ1-1, with D maybe TRBD1 (5 bases). The V end was cut by 3 bases, the J end by 3 bases, with 11 bases between. Germline V lookup: CDR1 SGHTA, CDR2 FQGNSA. This CDR3 comprises 14 residues. CDR3 in DNA: TGTGCCAGCAGCTTTAGGGGAAGAGACACTGAAGCTTTCTTT. Protein product: CASSFRGRDTEAFF.

This clonotype was detected many times. The rearrangement joins TRBV7-2 to TRBJ1-2; D possibly corresponds to TRBD1 (5 bases). Trimming cost V 0 bases and J 4 bases, with 9 bases left between them. The CDR3 contains 14 residues. The germline CDR1 and CDR2 sequences are SGHTA and FQGNSA. CDR3 protein: CASSLAPGTYGYTF. Here the CDR3 DNA reads TGTGCCAGCAGCTTAGCCCCAGGGACCTATGGCTACACCTTC.